This TCR beta chain was sequenced in a study of blood T cell repertoires in COVID-19. Study-level information: Sites in the United States, Italy and Spain provided acute and convalescent COVID-19 samples. T cells, B-cell-depleted T cells, or PBMCs supplied cDNA or gDNA.

Cohort 3 donors were reported recovered after two negative PCRs, clearance, or symptom resolution. In the original analysis: Amplification of reference gene primers provided the estimated nucleated cell counts. Clones were sequenced by immunoSEQ multiplex PCR, and TCRdb holds only the in-frame ones, with some missing. The DNA gave D and trimming, while V, J and clone size come from that table. Here the sample spans about 280,000 clones, roughly nine tenths being singletons. The sequence was obtained from a woman aged 40 to 50 who had recovered from COVID-19. The source material was PBMCs or T cells enriched from blood (not recorded which).

CDR3 sequence: CASSSRQGPNEKLFF. DNA for the CDR3: TGTGCCAGCAGCTCCCGACAGGGGCCTAATGAAAAACTGTTTTTT. The chain employs TRBV11-1 and TRBJ1-4, with 8 nucleotides matching TRBD1. J was trimmed by 3 bases and V by 4 bases; bases with no gene match: 4. The CDR3 has 15 residues. Germline assignment: CDR1 SGHAT and CDR2 FQDESV (reference sequence).